This T cell receptor beta chain comes out of a study of metastatic and nonmetastatic thyroid tumors. Study information: Blood and tumor or nodule tissue repertoires from malignant and benign thyroid patients were compared.

The CDR3 contains 15 residues. V lost 4 bases and J lost 3; bases outside the gene matches: 7. CDR1 SGDLS and CDR2 YYNGEE come from the germline V gene. As handled by the study authors: CDR3 was compared across clinicopathological groups, and the resulting differences were used to build a distant-metastasis classifier for papillary thyroid cancer. TCRdb reprocessed the PCR reads using MiXCR. In this record, the V and J calls reflect TCRdb's handling and not the investigators' own analysis. The data hold roughly 98,000 clones, with about 15% observed a single time. This clone was recorded many times. The antigen remains unidentified. Study results and limitations: Significantly higher TCR beta diversity was reportedly seen in malignant thyroid tumors than benign nodules, in blood and tumor.

All patients were untreated before thyroid surgery. Sequencing was done on a sample of blood. The chain links TRBV9 to TRBJ2-5, with 9 bases aligning to TRBD2. The source is a female donor with papillary thyroid cancer or a benign thyroid nodule (not recorded which). Some clones in this sample may be carry-over from other donors' samples. This CDR3 reads CASSFLAGDKETQYF. CDR3 coding DNA: TGTGCCAGCAGCTTTTTAGCGGGGGACAAAGAGACCCAGTACTTC.